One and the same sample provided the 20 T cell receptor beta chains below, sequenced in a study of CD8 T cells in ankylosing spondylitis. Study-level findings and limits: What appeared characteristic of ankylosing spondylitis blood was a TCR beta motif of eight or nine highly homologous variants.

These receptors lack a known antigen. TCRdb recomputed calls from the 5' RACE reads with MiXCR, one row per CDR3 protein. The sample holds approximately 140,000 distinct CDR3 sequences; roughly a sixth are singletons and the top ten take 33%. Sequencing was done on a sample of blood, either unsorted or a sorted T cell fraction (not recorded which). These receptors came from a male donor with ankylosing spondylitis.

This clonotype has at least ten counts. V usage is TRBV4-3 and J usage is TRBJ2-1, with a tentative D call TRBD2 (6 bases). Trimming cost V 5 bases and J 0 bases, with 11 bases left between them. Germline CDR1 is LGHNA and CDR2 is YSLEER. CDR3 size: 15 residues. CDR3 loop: CASSVDYSSYNEQFF. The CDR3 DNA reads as TGCGCCAGCAGCGTGGACTATAGCTCCTACAATGAGCAGTTCTTC.

The CDR3 DNA is TGCAGTGCTAGGGGACTAGCGGGAATAAGCTCCTACGAGCAGTACTTC. This gives the protein CSARGLAGISSYEQYF. The chain is built from TRBV20-1 and TRBJ2-7, with 13 bases aligning to TRBD2. Germline CDR1 and CDR2: DFQATT and SNEGSKA (reference sequence). Germline trimming cut 3 bases from V and 0 bases from J; bases unmatched to any gene: 5. This CDR3 comprises 16 residues.

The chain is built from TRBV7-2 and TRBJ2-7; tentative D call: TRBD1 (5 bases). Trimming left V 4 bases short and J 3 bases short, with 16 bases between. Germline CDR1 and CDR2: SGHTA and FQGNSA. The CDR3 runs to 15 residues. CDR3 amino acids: CASSWPVQGVYEQYF. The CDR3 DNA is TGTGCCAGCAGCTGGCCGGTGCAGGGTGTCTACGAGCAGTACTTC.

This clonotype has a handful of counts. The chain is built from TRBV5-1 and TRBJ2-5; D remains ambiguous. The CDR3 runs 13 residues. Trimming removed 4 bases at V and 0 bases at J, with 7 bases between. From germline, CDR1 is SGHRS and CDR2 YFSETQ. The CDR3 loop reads CASSVDNQETQYF. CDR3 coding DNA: TGCGCCAGCAGCGTCGACAACCAAGAGACCCAGTACTTC.

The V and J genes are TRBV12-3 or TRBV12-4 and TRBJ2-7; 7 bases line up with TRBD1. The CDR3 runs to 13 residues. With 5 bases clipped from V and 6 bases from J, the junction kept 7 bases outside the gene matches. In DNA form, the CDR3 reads TGTGCCAGCAGTAAGACAGGGTGGTTCGAGCAGTACTTC. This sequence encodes CASSKTGWFEQYF.

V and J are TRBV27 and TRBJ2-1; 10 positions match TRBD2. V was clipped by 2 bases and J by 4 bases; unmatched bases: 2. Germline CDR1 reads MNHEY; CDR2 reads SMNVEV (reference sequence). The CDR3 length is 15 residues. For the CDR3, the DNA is TGTGCCAGCAGTTTACTAGCGGGAGATTACAATGAGCAGTTCTTC. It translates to CASSLLAGDYNEQFF.

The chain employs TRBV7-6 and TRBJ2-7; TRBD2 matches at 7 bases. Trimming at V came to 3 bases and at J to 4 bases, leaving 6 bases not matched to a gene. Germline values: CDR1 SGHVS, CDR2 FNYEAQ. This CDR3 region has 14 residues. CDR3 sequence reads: CASSFRTGGYEQYF. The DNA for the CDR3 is TGTGCCAGCAGCTTCAGAACCGGGGGGTACGAGCAGTACTTC. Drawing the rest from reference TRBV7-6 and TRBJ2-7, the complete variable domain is GAGVSQSPRYKVTKRGQDVALRCDPISGHVSLYWYRQALGQGPEFLTYFNYEAQQDKSGLPNDRFSAERPEGSISTLTIQRTEQRDSAMYRCASSFRTGGYEQYFGPGTRLTVT.

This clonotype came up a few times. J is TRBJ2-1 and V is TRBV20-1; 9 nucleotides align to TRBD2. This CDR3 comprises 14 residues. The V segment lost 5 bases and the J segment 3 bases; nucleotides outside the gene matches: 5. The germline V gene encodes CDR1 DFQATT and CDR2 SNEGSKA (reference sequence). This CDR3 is CSASSGKVYNEQFF. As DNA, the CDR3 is TGCAGTGCTTCTAGCGGGAAGGTCTACAATGAGCAGTTCTTC.

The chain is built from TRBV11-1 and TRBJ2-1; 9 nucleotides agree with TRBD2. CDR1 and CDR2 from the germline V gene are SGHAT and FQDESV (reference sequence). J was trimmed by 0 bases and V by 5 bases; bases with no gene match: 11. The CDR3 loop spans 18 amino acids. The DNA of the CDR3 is TGTGCCAGCAGCCCCCGCGGGAGGGTGAGTGGCTCCTACAATGAGCAGTTCTTC. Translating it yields CASSPRGRVSGSYNEQFF.

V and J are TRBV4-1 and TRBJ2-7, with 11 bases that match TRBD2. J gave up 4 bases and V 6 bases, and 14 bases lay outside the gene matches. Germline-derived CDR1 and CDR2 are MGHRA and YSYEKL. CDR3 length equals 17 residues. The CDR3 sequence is CASSDRFTSGSEYEQYF. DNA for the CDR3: TGCGCCAGCAGTGATCGCTTTACTAGCGGGAGTGAGTACGAGCAGTACTTC.

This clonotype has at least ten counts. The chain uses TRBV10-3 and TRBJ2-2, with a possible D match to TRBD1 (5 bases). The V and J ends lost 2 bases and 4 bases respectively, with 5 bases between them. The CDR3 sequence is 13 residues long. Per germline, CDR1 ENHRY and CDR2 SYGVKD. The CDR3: CAISEQGTGELFF. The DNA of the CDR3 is TGTGCCATCAGTGAGCAGGGCACCGGGGAGCTGTTTTTT.

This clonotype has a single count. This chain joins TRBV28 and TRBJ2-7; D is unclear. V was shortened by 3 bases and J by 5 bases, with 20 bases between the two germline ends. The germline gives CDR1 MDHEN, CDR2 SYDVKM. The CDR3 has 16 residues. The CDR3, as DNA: TGTGCCAGCAGTTTTATGGGCACAGTAAGTGGGAACGAGCAGTACTTC. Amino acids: CASSFMGTVSGNEQYF. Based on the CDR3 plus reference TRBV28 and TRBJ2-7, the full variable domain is DVKVTQSSRYLVKRTGEKVFLECVQDMDHENMFWYRQDPGLGLRLIYFSYDVKMKEKGDIPEGYSVSREKKERFSLILESASTNQTSMYLCASSFMGTVSGNEQYFGPGTRLTVT.

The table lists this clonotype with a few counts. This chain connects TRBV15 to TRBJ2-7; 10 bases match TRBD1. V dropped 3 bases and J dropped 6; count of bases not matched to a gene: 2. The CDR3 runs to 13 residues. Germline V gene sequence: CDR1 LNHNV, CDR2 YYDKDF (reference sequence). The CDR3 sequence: CATSRTGGPEQYF. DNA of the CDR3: TGTGCCACCAGCAGGACAGGGGGCCCCGAGCAGTACTTC.

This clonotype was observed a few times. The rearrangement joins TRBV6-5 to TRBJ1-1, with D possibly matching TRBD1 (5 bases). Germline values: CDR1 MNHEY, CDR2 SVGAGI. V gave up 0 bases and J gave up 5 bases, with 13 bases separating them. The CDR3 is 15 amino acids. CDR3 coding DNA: TGTGCCAGCAGTTACTCGGGGGGTATTAGGACTGAAGCTTTCTTT. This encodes CASSYSGGIRTEAFF.

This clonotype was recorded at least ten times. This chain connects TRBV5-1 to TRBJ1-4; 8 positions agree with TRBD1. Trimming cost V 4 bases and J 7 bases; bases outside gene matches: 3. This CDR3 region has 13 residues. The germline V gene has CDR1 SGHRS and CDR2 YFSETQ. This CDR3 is CASSPDRGEKLFF. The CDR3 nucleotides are TGCGCCAGCAGCCCCGACAGGGGTGAAAAACTGTTTTTT.

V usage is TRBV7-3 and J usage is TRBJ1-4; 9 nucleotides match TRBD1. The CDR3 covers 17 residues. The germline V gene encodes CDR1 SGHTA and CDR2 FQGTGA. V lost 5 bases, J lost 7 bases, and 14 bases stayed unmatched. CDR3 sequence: CASSGRGPGQGSEKLFF. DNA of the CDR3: TGTGCCAGCAGCGGGCGAGGTCCGGGACAGGGTTCTGAAAAACTGTTTTTT.

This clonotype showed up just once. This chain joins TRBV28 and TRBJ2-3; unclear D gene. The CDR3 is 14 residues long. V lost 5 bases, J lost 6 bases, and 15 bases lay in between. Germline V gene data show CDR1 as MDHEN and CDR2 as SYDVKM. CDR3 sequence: CASSPAVLGDTQYF. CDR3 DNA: TGTGCCAGCAGTCCGGCCGTTCTCGGGGATACGCAGTATTTT. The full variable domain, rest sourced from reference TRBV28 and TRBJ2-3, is DVKVTQSSRYLVKRTGEKVFLECVQDMDHENMFWYRQDPGLGLRLIYFSYDVKMKEKGDIPEGYSVSREKKERFSLILESASTNQTSMYLCASSPAVLGDTQYFGPGTRLTVL.

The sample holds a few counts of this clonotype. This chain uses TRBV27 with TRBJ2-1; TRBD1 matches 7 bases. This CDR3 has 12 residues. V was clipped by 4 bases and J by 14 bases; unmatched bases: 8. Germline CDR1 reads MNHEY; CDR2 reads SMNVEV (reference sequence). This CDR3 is CASSSPGTEKFF. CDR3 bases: TGTGCCAGCAGTTCTCCCGGGACAGAGAAGTTCTTC.

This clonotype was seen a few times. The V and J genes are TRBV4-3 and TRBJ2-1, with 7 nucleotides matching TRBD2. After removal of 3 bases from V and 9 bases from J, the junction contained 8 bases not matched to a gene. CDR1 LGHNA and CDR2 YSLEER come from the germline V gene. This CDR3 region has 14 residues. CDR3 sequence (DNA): TGCGCCAGCAGCCAGGCGGGGGTTGCAAGTGAGCAGTTCTTC. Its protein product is CASSQAGVASEQFF.

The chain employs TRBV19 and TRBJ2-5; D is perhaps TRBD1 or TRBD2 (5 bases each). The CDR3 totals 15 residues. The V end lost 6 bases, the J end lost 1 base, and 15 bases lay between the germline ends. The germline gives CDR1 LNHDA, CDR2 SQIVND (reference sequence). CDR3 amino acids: CASSGGTETQETQYF. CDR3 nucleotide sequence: TGTGCCAGTAGCGGTGGGACCGAAACCCAAGAGACCCAGTACTTC. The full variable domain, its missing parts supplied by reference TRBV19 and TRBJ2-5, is DGGITQSPKYLFRKEGQNVTLSCEQNLNHDAMYWYRQDPGQGLRLIYYSQIVNDFQKGDIAEGYSVSREKKESFPLTVTSAQKNPTAFYLCASSGGTETQETQYFGPGTRLLVL.